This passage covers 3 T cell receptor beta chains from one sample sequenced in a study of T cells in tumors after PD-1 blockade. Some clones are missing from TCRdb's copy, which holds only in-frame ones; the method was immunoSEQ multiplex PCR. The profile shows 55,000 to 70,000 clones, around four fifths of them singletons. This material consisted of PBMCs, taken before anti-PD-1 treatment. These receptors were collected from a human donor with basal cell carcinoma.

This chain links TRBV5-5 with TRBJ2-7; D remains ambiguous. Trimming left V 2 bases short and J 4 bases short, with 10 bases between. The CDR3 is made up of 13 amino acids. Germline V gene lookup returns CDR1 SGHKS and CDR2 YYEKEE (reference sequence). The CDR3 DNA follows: TGTGCCAGCAGCTTTGGCAGAAAATACGAGCAGTACTTC. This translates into CASSFGRKYEQYF.

The CDR3 DNA reads as TGTGCCAGCTCTATGCTGGGAAGAGGGCTCAATGACGAGCAGTACTTC. This sequence encodes CASSMLGRGLNDEQYF. This rearrangement joins TRBV18 to TRBJ2-7; D perhaps matches TRBD2 (5 bases). Germline V gene data show CDR1 as KGHSH and CDR2 as LQKENI. The CDR3 consists of 16 residues. Trimming took off 6 bases at V and 5 bases at J, with 23 bases between the two ends.

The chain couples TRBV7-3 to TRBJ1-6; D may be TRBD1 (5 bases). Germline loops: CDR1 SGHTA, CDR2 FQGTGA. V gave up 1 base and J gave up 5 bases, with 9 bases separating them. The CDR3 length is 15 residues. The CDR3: CASSLKAGHNSPLHF. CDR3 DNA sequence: TGTGCCAGCAGCTTAAAGGCAGGGCATAATTCACCCCTCCACTTT.